This entry is about one T cell receptor beta chain. This specimen comes from a study of cytomegalovirus exposure and HLA in healthy donors. Study overall: As released early, the data held 80 million to 90 million unique TCRs from HLA-typed donors.

60 Vbeta and 13 Jbeta primers were used in PCR. The method was immunoSEQ multiplex PCR; TCRdb's version includes in-frame clones alone and lacks a portion of them. This sample has about 100,000 clones, with 80% to 85% found just once. This receptor was taken from a woman aged 70-85 years in good health and CMV-seropositive. What was sequenced was PBMCs.

In nucleotides, the CDR3 is TGTGCCATCAGTGAACTGAGCGGGAGTAGTACAGATACGCAGTATTTT. Residues: CAISELSGSSTDTQYF. The chain uses TRBV10-3 and TRBJ2-3, with 8 bases that match TRBD2. The CDR3 covers 16 residues. The junction had 8 bases not matched to a gene; V was cut back by 3 bases and J by 3 bases. Germline V CDR1 and CDR2: ENHRY, SYGVKD.